This note documents a single T cell receptor (beta chain) sequence. The data derive from a study of technical replicates of blood from a few donors. TCRdb's copy holds only in-frame clones and misses some; the assay was immunoSEQ multiplex PCR. Of around 72,000 clones listed, 95% to 98% are singletons. Germline V CDR1 and CDR2: SGHRS, YFSETQ. The CDR3 length is 14 residues. The germline V and J ends were trimmed by 3 bases and 6 bases, with 12 bases remaining between them. The TCR sequence derives from a human donor in good health. The chain links TRBV5-1 to TRBJ2-2; the D gene is possibly TRBD1 (5 bases). Source material: T cells isolated from PBMCs. The CDR3 loop reads CASSWADTAGELFF. In nucleotides, the CDR3 is TGCGCCAGCAGCTGGGCGGACACCGCCGGGGAGCTGTTTTTT.